The 4 T cell receptor beta chains below come from one sample, sequenced in a study of T cells after posttransplantation cyclophosphamide. A marrow graft followed busulfan-fludarabine conditioning, with cyclophosphamide on days +3 and +4. Only in-frame clones appear in the TCRdb table, and some are missing; sequencing was by immunoSEQ multiplex PCR. Listed for the sample are roughly 7,700 clones, none seen a single time. The specimen was PBMCs, collected 94 days after allogeneic stem cell transplant with posttransplant cyclophosphamide. These receptors were obtained from a female patient between 60 and 69 years old who received an allogeneic stem cell transplant from an unrelated donor, was CMV-positive, and had acute GVHD only. The T cells may partly be graft donor cells.

This clone showed up many times. This chain uses TRBV5-5 with TRBJ2-7; D is perhaps TRBD1 (8 bases). V was pared by 0 bases and J by 6 bases, with 19 bases between. Germline V gene lookup returns CDR1 SGHKS and CDR2 YYEKEE (reference sequence). CDR3 size: 16 residues. CDR3 coding DNA: TGTGCCAGCAGCTTGGCCTTAGGACAGGGAGGGTTCGAGCAGTACTTC. It is translated as CASSLALGQGGFEQYF.

Many counts were recorded for this clone. The J gene is TRBJ1-2, the V gene TRBV5-4; TRBD1 might be the D (6 bases). Per germline, CDR1 SGHNT and CDR2 YYREEE (reference sequence). V was shortened by 1 base and J by 4 bases, with 23 bases between the two germline ends. The CDR3 is 18 amino acids. As DNA, the CDR3 is TGTGCCAGCAGCTTGAGTGTAGGTAGGGACATACCTCTCTATGGCTACACCTTC. Protein: CASSLSVGRDIPLYGYTF.

By sample fraction, this clone is medium-sized (0.01 to 0.1%). The chain carries TRBV5-6 and TRBJ1-1; 7 positions match TRBD1. Germline CDR1 is SGHDT and CDR2 is YYEEEE. The length of the CDR3 is 14 residues. After removal of 0 bases from V and 11 bases from J, the junction contained 10 bases not matched to a gene. The CDR3 DNA follows: TGTGCCAGCAGCTTGGAGGGGGCATCACGGATGGCTTTCTTT. It is translated as CASSLEGASRMAFF.

This clone appeared many times. The rearrangement joins TRBV6-1 to TRBJ2-5; 11 nucleotides align to TRBD2. The CDR3 is 15 residues long. Looked up from germline, CDR1 is MNHNS and CDR2 is SASEGT. V trimming: 2 bases; J trimming: 1 base; junction bases outside the gene matches: 0. This CDR3 reads CASSELAGGQETQYF. The CDR3 DNA sequence: TGTGCCAGCAGTGAACTAGCGGGGGGCCAAGAGACCCAGTACTTC.